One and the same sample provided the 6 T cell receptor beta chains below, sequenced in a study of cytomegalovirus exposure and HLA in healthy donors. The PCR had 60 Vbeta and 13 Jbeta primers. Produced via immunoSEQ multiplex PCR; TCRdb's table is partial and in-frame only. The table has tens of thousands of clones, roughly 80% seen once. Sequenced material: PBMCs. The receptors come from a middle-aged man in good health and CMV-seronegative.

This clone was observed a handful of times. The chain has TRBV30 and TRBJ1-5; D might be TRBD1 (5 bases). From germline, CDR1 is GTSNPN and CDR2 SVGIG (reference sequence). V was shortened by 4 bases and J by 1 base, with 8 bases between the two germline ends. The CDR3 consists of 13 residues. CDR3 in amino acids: CAWMGGSNQPQHF. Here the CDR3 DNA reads TGTGCCTGGATGGGGGGGAGCAATCAGCCCCAGCATTTT.

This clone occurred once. CDR3: CSADTGTDTDTQYF. CDR3 coding DNA: TGCAGCGCTGACACCGGGACAGACACAGATACGCAGTATTTT. The chain couples TRBV29-1 to TRBJ2-3, with 7 bases that match TRBD1. Germline V gene data show CDR1 as SQVTM and CDR2 as ANQGSEA. Trimming at V came to 7 bases and at J to 2 bases, leaving 9 bases not matched to a gene. This CDR3 has 14 residues.

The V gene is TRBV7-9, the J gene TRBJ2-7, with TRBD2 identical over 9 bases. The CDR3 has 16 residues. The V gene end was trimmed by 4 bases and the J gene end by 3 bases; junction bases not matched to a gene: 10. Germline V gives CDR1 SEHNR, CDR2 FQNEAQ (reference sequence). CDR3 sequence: CASSSGTSSFGYEQYF. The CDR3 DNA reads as TGTGCCAGCAGCTCCGGGACTAGCAGTTTCGGCTACGAGCAGTACTTC.

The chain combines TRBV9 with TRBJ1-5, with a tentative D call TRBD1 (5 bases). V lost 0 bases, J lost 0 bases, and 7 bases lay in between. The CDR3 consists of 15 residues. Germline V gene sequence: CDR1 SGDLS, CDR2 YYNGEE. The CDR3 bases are TGTGCCAGCAGCGTAGGGGACTCTAGCAATCAGCCCCAGCATTTT. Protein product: CASSVGDSSNQPQHF.

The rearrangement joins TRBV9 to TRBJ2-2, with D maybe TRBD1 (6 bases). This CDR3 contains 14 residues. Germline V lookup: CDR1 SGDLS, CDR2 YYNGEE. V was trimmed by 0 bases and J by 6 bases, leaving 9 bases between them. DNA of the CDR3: TGTGCCAGCAGCGTAGACAGGGTCCCCGGGGAGCTGTTTTTT. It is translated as CASSVDRVPGELFF. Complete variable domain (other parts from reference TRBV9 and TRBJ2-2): DSGVTQTPKHLITATGQRVTLRCSPRSGDLSVYWYQQSLDQGLQFLIQYYNGEERAKGNILERFSAQQFPDLHSELNLSSLELGDSALYFCASSVDRVPGELFFGEGSRLTVL.

CDR3 DNA: TGTGCCAGCAGTTACTCCGGGACAGGGTGGGGTGAGCAGTTCTTC. Protein: CASSYSGTGWGEQFF. The V call is TRBV6-5, the J call TRBJ2-1, with TRBD1 matching 9 bases. The CDR3 has 15 amino acids. V dropped 0 bases and J dropped 9; count of bases not matched to a gene: 6. Germline V gives CDR1 MNHEY, CDR2 SVGAGI.